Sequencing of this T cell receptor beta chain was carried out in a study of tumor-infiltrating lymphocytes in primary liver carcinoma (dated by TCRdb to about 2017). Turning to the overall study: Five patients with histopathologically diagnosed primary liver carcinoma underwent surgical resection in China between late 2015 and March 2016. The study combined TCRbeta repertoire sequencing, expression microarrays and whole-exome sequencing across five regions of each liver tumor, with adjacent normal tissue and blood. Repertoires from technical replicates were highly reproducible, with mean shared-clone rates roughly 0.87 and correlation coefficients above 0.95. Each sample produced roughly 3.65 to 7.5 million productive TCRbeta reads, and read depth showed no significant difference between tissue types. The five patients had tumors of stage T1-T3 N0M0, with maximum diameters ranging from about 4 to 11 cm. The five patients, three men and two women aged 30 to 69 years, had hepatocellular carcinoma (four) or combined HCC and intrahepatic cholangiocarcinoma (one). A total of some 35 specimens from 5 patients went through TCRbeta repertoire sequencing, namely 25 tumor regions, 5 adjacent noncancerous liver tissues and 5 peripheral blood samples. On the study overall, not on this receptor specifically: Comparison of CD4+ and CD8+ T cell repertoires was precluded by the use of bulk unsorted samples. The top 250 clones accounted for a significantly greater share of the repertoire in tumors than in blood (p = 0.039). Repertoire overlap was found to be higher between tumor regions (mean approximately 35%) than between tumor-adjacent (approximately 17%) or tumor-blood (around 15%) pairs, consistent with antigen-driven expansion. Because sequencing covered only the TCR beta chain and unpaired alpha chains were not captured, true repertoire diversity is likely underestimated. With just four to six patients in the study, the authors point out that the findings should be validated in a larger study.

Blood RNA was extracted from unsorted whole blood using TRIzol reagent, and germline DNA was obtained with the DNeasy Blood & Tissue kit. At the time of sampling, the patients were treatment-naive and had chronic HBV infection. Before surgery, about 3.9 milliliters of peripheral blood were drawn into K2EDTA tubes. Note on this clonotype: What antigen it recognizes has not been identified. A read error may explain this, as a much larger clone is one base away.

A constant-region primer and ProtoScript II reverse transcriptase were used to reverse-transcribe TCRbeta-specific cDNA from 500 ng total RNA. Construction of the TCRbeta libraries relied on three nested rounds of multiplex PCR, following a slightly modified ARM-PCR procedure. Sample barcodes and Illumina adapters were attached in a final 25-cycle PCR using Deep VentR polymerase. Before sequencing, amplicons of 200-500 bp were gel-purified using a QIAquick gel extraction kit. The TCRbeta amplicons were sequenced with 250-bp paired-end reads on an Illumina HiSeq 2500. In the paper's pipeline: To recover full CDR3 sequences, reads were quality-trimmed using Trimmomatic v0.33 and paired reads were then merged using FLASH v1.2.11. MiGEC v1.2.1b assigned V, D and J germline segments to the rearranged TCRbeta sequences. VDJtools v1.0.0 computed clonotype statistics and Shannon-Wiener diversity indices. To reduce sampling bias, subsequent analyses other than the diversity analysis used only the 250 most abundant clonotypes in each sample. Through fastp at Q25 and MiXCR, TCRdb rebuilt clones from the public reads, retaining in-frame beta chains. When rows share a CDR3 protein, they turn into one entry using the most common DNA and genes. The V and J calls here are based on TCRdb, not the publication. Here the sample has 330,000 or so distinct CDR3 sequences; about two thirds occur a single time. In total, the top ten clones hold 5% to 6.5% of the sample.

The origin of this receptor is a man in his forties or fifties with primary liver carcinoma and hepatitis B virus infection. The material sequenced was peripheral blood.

The nucleotide sequence is TGTGCCAGCAGCTTACCAGGAGCTGAAGCTTTCTTT. This translates into CASSLPGAEAFF. The chain was built from TRBV5-6 and TRBJ1-1; no D gene is confidently identified. V loses 2 bases, J loses 6 bases, and the germline ends lie 8 bases apart. CDR1 SGHDT and CDR2 YYEEEE were looked up in the germline V gene. The CDR3 measures 12 amino acids from cysteine to phenylalanine. The read is trimmed to its CDR3 DNA, 36 bases read in frame from base 1.